This TCR beta chain was observed in a study of T cell repertoires and HLA-DP antigens (dated by TCRdb to 2016 to 2019). For the study in its entirety: Using HeLa cells transduced to present allogeneic HLA-DP, the study set up an in vitro model of CD4+ T cell alloreactivity. On average, around 200 ng of DNA went in for sorted CD137+CD4+ samples, versus roughly 1.2 ug for pre-culture CD4+ samples. One alloantigen differed from self by one peptide-binding groove amino acid, whereas the other differed by ten, modelling structurally similar versus dissimilar alloantigens. The three donors were two male and one female, with ages ranging from the 18-to-29 to the 60-to-69 age band.

Note on this clone: Its antigen target is currently unknown. No qualities accompany the bases; no much larger clone lies one base away.

Magnetic bead negative selection was used to isolate untouched CD4+ T cells from Ficoll-separated PBMC, with an average purity of almost 98%. Magnetic beads were used to isolate untouched CD4+ T cells from Ficoll-separated PBMC, giving around 98% purity with negligible CD8+ contamination. Peripheral blood mononuclear cells came from the buffy coats of three healthy blood donors. Each of the three donors was CMV seronegative. The DNeasy Blood & Tissue Kit was used for extraction of genomic DNA. Genomic DNA from sorted CD137+CD4+ cells and from pre-culture CD4+ baseline samples of each subject was subjected to TCRB sequencing. Summary of the overall study and its limitations: Limitations included only a few donors, a non-physiological HeLa antigen-presenting system, and the use of total CD4+ responder cells. An average cumulative frequency of roughly 35% against one allele and roughly 50% against the other was found for clones undetected before culture. Separate analysis of naive and memory CD4+ repertoires was not performed. Clonality of sorted CD137+ cells was similar against both alloantigens (around 0.41) and much higher than in pre-culture samples (approximately 0.039).

The germline V gene provides CDR1 MNHNS and CDR2 SASEGT. Taken from cysteine to phenylalanine, the CDR3 has 14 residues. Only the CDR3 DNA is retained, 42 bases long and in frame from the first base. After removal of 7 bases from V and 6 bases from J, the junction retains 9 bases not matched to a gene. The immunoSEQ multiplex PCR, with forward primers for 54 TRBV segments and reverse primers for 13 TRBJ segments, was used to amplify TCRB CDR3 regions. Pre-culture CD4+ samples were sequenced at deep resolution, targeting some 200,000 T cell genomes. Sequencing of amplicons was performed on an Illumina HiSeq System, and 87 bp reads covering the CDR3 were generated. From the authors' description of their analysis: Correction for PCR and sequencing errors was applied to reads, and CDR3 regions were defined through alignment to IMGT reference sequences. Template and unique rearrangement counts were estimated using synthetic template pools. Clonality was calculated as 1 minus Pielou's evenness. Richness was estimated with the Daley-Smith estimator. Morisita's index served as the measure of repertoire overlap. Clones found in cultured samples but undetected in the pre-culture repertoire of the corresponding donor were defined as low-abundance clones. TCRdb obtained this table from immuneACCESS and retained in-frame rearrangements with V and J assigned. These tables miss some clones; where compared with another copy, unresolved V genes account for less than half of the shortfall, and the remainder is unexplained. D and trimming come from the DNA, and the V and J calls and clone size come from that table. A total of approximately 86,000 clones appear in this sample, about 89% of them only once. 1.5% to 2% of the sample is taken by the ten largest.

The sample comprised CD4+ T cells from PBMCs. The source is a man between 50 and 59 years old in good health and CMV-seronegative. This chain is built from TRBV6-1 and TRBJ1-5, and 7 junction bases match TRBD1. The nucleotide sequence reads as follows: TGTGCCAGCATGGAAGGGGGCATAACTCAGCCCCAGCATTTT. This codes for CASMEGGITQPQHF.